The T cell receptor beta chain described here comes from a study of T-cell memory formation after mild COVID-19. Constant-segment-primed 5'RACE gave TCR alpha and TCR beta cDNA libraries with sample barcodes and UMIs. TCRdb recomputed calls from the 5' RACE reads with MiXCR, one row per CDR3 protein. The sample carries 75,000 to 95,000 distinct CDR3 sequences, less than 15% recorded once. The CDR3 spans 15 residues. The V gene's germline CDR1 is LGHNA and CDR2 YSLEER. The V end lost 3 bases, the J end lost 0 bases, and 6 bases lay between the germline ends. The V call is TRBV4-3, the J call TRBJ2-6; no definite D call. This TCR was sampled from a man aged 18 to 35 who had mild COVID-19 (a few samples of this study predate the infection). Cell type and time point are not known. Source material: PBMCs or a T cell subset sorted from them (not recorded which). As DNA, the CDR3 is TGCGCCAGCAGCCAGAAGTACTCTGGGGCCAACGTCCTGACTTTC. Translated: CASSQKYSGANVLTF.